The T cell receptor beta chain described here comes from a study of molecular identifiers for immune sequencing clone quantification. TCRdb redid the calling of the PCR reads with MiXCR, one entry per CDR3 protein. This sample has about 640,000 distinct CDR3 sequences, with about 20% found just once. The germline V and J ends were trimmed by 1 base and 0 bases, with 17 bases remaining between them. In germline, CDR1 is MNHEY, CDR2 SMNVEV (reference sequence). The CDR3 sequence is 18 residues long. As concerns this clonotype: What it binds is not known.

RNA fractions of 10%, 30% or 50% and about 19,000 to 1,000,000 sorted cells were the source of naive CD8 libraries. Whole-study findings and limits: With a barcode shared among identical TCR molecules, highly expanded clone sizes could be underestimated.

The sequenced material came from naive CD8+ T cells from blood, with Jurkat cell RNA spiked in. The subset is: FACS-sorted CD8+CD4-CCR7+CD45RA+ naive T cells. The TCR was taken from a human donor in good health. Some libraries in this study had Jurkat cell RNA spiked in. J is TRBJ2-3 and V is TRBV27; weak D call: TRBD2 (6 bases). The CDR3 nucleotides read TGTGCCAGCAGTTTATTCCCTCTCGGAGGGGCGAGCACAGATACGCAGTATTTT. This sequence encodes CASSLFPLGGASTDTQYF.